The rows below give T cell receptor beta chains drawn from one sample of a study of T-cell memory formation after mild COVID-19. TCRdb re-called the 5' RACE reads with MiXCR, one entry per CDR3 protein. This table holds under 400,000 distinct CDR3 sequences, around 21% found once. Sequences were obtained from PBMCs or a T cell subset sorted from them (not recorded which). These receptors were collected from an adult woman who had mild COVID-19 (a few samples of this study predate the infection). Cell type and time point are not known. Each CDR3 is given with its conserved first and last residue.

v_call: TRBV10-2; cdr3_length: 13; cdr3_aa: CASGGQGLGTQYF
v_call: TRBV27; cdr3_length: 14; cdr3_aa: CASSLMGTTYEQYF
v_call: TRBV9; cdr3_length: 15; cdr3_aa: CASSVTEGLIDEQFF
v_call: TRBV29-1; cdr3_length: 12; cdr3_aa: CSVQPGSDTQYF
v_call: TRBV28; cdr3_length: 14; cdr3_aa: CASSLMGGNTEAFF
v_call: TRBV12-3/TRBV12-4; cdr3_length: 16; cdr3_aa: CASSPGRGFVHYEQYF
v_call: TRBV2; cdr3_length: 14; cdr3_aa: CASSVGPANYGYTF
v_call: TRBV20-1; cdr3_length: 14; cdr3_aa: CSAFGRDTNYGYTF
v_call: TRBV2; cdr3_length: 14; cdr3_aa: CASSPGTEIYEQYF
v_call: TRBV9; cdr3_length: 14; cdr3_aa: CASSVEGTSYEQYF
v_call: TRBV27; cdr3_length: 12; cdr3_aa: CASSFSGNGYTF
v_call: TRBV9; cdr3_length: 17; cdr3_aa: CASSVGTSGTGGETQYF
v_call: TRBV4-2; cdr3_length: 17; cdr3_aa: CASSQDVKQGKTDTQYF
v_call: TRBV19; cdr3_length: 16; cdr3_aa: CASSDLSPTSWDTQYF
v_call: TRBV18; cdr3_length: 16; cdr3_aa: CASSPPGRSPNQPQHF
v_call: TRBV20-1; cdr3_length: 17; cdr3_aa: CSARVAGWYVTYNEQFF
v_call: TRBV6-2/TRBV6-3; cdr3_length: 16; cdr3_aa: CASRKTGGASTDTQYF
v_call: TRBV9; cdr3_length: 15; cdr3_aa: CASSVGTGGVETQYF
v_call: TRBV20-1; cdr3_length: 12; cdr3_aa: CSAMTASYEQYF
v_call: TRBV4-3; cdr3_length: 14; cdr3_aa: CASSQSLRGYGYTF
v_call: TRBV5-4; cdr3_length: 14; cdr3_aa: CASSTGLGAAEQFF
v_call: TRBV7-2; cdr3_length: 14; cdr3_aa: CASSLGTLNTEAFF
v_call: TRBV6-5; cdr3_length: 14; cdr3_aa: CASSSTGDNQPQHF
v_call: TRBV12-3/TRBV12-4; cdr3_length: 14; cdr3_aa: CASSFRGNNSPLHF
v_call: TRBV12-3/TRBV12-4; cdr3_length: 16; cdr3_aa: CASSLPPSVSTGELFF
v_call: TRBV5-1; cdr3_length: 13; cdr3_aa: CASSLGFPDTQYF
v_call: TRBV15; cdr3_length: 14; cdr3_aa: CATSRVTSTDTQYF
v_call: TRBV5-1; cdr3_length: 17; cdr3_aa: CASSPLRDTGGRYEQYF
v_call: TRBV9; cdr3_length: 15; cdr3_aa: CASSVELAGLYEQYF
v_call: TRBV5-4; cdr3_length: 13; cdr3_aa: CASSVGARNEQFF
v_call: TRBV6-5; cdr3_length: 14; cdr3_aa: CASSVHQNTGELFF
v_call: TRBV6-1; cdr3_length: 13; cdr3_aa: CASRTGTNYGYTF
v_call: TRBV3-1; cdr3_length: 15; cdr3_aa: CASSPTSALAGELFF
v_call: TRBV24-1; cdr3_length: 15; cdr3_aa: CATSDPGIVTDTQYF
v_call: TRBV7-3; cdr3_length: 14; cdr3_aa: CASSLYSGRNEQFF
v_call: TRBV4-3; cdr3_length: 15; cdr3_aa: CASSQTGIRENIQYF
v_call: TRBV19; cdr3_length: 15; cdr3_aa: CASSFALADFYEQYF
v_call: TRBV27; cdr3_length: 13; cdr3_aa: CASRQRSGLEQFF
v_call: TRBV2; cdr3_length: 18; cdr3_aa: CASSGPKTETSIQETQYF
v_call: TRBV5-1; cdr3_length: 17; cdr3_aa: CASSLAAGGVRSYEQYF
v_call: TRBV4-2; cdr3_length: 15; cdr3_aa: CASSQDRARGETQYF
v_call: TRBV7-9; cdr3_length: 16; cdr3_aa: CASSLSLAGDSYEQYF